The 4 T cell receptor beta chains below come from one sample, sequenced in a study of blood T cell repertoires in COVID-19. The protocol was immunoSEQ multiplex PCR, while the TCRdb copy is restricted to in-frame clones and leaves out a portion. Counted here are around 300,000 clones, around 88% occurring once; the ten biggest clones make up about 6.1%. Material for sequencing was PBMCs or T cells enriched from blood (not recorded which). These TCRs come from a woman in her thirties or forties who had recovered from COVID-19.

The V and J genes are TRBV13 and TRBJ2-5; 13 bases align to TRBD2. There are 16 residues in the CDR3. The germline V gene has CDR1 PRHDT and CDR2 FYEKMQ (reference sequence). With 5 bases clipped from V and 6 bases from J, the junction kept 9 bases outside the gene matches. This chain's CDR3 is CASSTRTSGSPKTQYF. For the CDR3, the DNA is TGTGCCAGCAGCACACGGACTAGCGGGAGTCCAAAGACCCAGTACTTC.

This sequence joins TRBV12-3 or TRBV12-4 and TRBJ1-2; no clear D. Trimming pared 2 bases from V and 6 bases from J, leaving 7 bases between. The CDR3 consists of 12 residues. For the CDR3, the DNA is TGTGCCAGCAGTTTAAATCTCGATGGCTACACCTTC. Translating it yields CASSLNLDGYTF.

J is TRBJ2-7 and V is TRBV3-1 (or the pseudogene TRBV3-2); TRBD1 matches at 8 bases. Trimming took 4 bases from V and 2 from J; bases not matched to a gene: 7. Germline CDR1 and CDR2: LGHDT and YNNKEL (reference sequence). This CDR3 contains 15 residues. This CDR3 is CASSLRDRITYEQYF. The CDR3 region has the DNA TGTGCCAGCAGCCTCCGGGACAGGATTACCTACGAGCAGTACTTC.

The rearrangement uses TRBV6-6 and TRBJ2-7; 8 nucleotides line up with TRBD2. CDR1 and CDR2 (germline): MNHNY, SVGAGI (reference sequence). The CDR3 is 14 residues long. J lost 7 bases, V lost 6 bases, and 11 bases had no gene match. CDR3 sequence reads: CASRRLAPLEEQYF. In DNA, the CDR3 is TGTGCCAGCAGACGACTAGCGCCCCTAGAAGAGCAGTACTTC.